The 26 T cell receptor beta chains given below trace back to one sample, sequenced in a study of blood T cell repertoires in COVID-19 (TCRdb year 2020). The protocol used for the library was the immunoSEQ multiplex PCR assay. TCRdb limited this immuneACCESS table to in-frame rearrangements with V and J called. A share of clones is missing; checked studies link under half to unresolved V genes, and the rest is unexplained. This sample holds 130,000 or so clones; roughly 80% were observed only once. Together, the top ten hold 2% to 3% of the sample. Material: PBMCs or T cells enriched from blood (not recorded which). The receptor set was obtained from a man aged 35 to 55 with acute COVID-19.

The chain employs TRBV30 and TRBJ1-2; D is unclear. The CDR3 sequence is 14 residues long. Germline CDR1 GTSNPN, CDR2 SVGIG (reference sequence). The ends were cut back, 2 bases at V and 4 bases at J, with 14 bases in the middle. The CDR3 here is CAWSSGSLIYGYTF. For the CDR3, the DNA is TGTGCCTGGAGTTCAGGCAGTTTGATCTATGGCTACACCTTC.

This clone appeared a single time. V is TRBV5-6 and J is TRBJ1-2; D uncertain. The germline CDR1 and CDR2 sequences are SGHDT and YYEEEE. The CDR3 has 13 residues. V was cut by 0 bases and J by 8 bases, with 11 bases left in between. CDR3: CASSLERTGGYTF. The CDR3 region has the DNA TGTGCCAGCAGCTTGGAACGAACGGGGGGCTACACCTTC. The full variable domain, its missing parts supplied by reference TRBV5-6 and TRBJ1-2, is DAGVTQSPTHLIKTRGQQVTLRCSPKSGHDTVSWYQQALGQGPQFIFQYYEEEERQRGNFPDRFSGHQFPNYSSELNVNALLLGDSALYLCASSLERTGGYTFGSGTRLTVV.

V and J are TRBV6-5 and TRBJ2-7, with 8 bases aligning to TRBD1. The ends lost 2 bases at V and 4 bases at J; junction bases unmatched: 10. The CDR3 contains 16 residues. Germline loops: CDR1 MNHEY, CDR2 SVGAGI. CDR3 nucleotides: TGTGCCAGCAGTTACGGGGGGCTCAGGGGGCTGTACGAGCAGTACTTC. It yields the protein CASSYGGLRGLYEQYF.

The chain couples TRBV24-1 to TRBJ1-1, with D possibly TRBD1 on 5 matching bases. This CDR3 region has 13 residues. V lost 3 bases to trimming and J lost 9 bases, with 13 bases between them. The germline V gene encodes CDR1 KGHDR and CDR2 SFDVKD. CDR3 sequence: CATSDPQGRKAFF. DNA of the CDR3: TGTGCCACCAGTGATCCTCAGGGCCGGAAAGCTTTCTTT.

This chain links TRBV14 with TRBJ1-2, with D possibly being TRBD1 (6 bases). The CDR3 has 16 residues. Germline lookup yields CDR1 SGHDN and CDR2 FVKESK. The ends were cut back, 0 bases at V and 3 bases at J, with 14 bases in the middle. Written as DNA, the CDR3 is TGTGCCAGCAGCCAAGATCGGGGGGCAAGGGACTATGGCTACACCTTC. Translated, it gives CASSQDRGARDYGYTF.

This clone appeared once. The chain recombines TRBV19 with TRBJ1-5, with 7 bases identical to TRBD1. This CDR3 has 15 residues. J lost 2 bases, V lost 4 bases, and 5 bases had no gene match. CDR1 and CDR2 from the germline V gene are LNHDA and SQIVND (reference sequence). The CDR3: CASSKGAERNQPQHF. As DNA, the CDR3 is TGTGCCAGTAGTAAGGGGGCGGAGCGCAATCAGCCCCAGCATTTT.

This rearrangement joins TRBV12-3 or TRBV12-4 to TRBJ1-6; D call uncertain. The CDR3 spans 13 residues. Trimming removed 3 bases at V and 6 bases at J, with 6 bases between. CDR3 in amino acids: CASSFPLNSPLHF. The DNA for the CDR3 is TGTGCCAGCAGTTTCCCTCTTAATTCACCCCTCCACTTT.

In its sample, this clone was seen once. This sequence joins TRBV10-3 and TRBJ2-2, with TRBD2 matching over 7 bases. After removal of 6 bases from V and 2 bases from J, the junction contained 9 bases not matched to a gene. CDR1 ENHRY and CDR2 SYGVKD come from the germline V gene. The CDR3 is 16 amino acids. CDR3 nucleotides: TGTGCCATCAGCCCCTCCTGGGGGGGAAACACCGGGGAGCTGTTTTTT. It specifies CAISPSWGGNTGELFF.

This rearrangement joins TRBV28 to TRBJ1-2, with 12 bases that match TRBD1. J lost 7 bases, V lost 7 bases, and 16 bases had no gene match. The CDR3 has 17 amino acids. CDR1 is MDHEN and CDR2 is SYDVKM in the germline V gene. As DNA, the CDR3 is TGTGCCAGCACTTCTGGGGGGACAGGGGGCGCAGAGGGTGGCTACACCTTC. Translated: CASTSGGTGGAEGGYTF.

The rearrangement joins TRBV24-1 to TRBJ2-2; TRBD1 agrees at 8 bases. Germline CDR1 reads KGHDR; CDR2 reads SFDVKD. This CDR3 spans 17 amino acids. The V segment lost 4 bases and the J segment 1 base; nucleotides outside the gene matches: 7. The CDR3 here is CATSDSSTGGNTGELFF. The DNA for the CDR3 is TGTGCCACCAGTGACTCCTCTACAGGGGGGAACACCGGGGAGCTGTTTTTT.

V is TRBV27 and J is TRBJ1-5; no reliable D call. The ends were cut back, 6 bases at V and 4 bases at J, with 10 bases in the middle. The germline gives CDR1 MNHEY, CDR2 SMNVEV (reference sequence). The length of the CDR3 is 13 residues. The CDR3 loop reads CASSPLRNQPQHF. As DNA, the CDR3 is TGTGCCAGCAGCCCCCTCCGGAATCAGCCCCAGCATTTT.

The gene calls are TRBV6-6 and TRBJ2-1; possible D gene TRBD1, 6 bases. Trimming left V 2 bases short and J 2 bases short, with 10 bases between. CDR1 is MNHNY, CDR2 SVGAGI, per germline (reference sequence). This CDR3 comprises 15 residues. The CDR3 protein is CASSYEQGTYNEQFF. In DNA form, the CDR3 reads TGTGCCAGCAGTTACGAACAGGGAACCTACAATGAGCAGTTCTTC.

The chain employs TRBV9 and TRBJ1-2; 7 nucleotides match TRBD1. Trimming cost V 2 bases and J 8 bases; bases outside gene matches: 15. Germline V gives CDR1 SGDLS, CDR2 YYNGEE. The CDR3 contains 16 residues. CDR3 region: CASSVGDSPKLVGYTF. The CDR3 bases are TGTGCCAGCAGCGTTGGGGACAGCCCCAAATTAGTAGGCTACACCTTC.

The chain is built from TRBV19 and TRBJ1-2; D possibly corresponds to TRBD1 (5 bases). Germline-derived CDR1 and CDR2 are LNHDA and SQIVND (reference sequence). Trimming took off 8 bases at V and 4 bases at J, with 11 bases between the two ends. This CDR3 comprises 12 residues. The CDR3 DNA follows: TGTGCCAGTTGGCAGGGCCGCTATGGCTACACCTTC. It codes for CASWQGRYGYTF.

This sequence joins TRBV5-4 and TRBJ1-3, with TRBD1 matching over 7 bases. V dropped 3 bases and J dropped 2; count of bases not matched to a gene: 2. This CDR3 has 14 amino acids. From germline, CDR1 is SGHNT and CDR2 YYREEE (reference sequence). The CDR3 sequence: CASSSRGAGNTIYF. The CDR3 nucleotides read TGTGCCAGCAGCTCCAGGGGGGCTGGAAACACCATATATTTT.

CDR3 in DNA: TGTGCCAGCAGTCGACAGGTTACTAACTATGGCTACACCTTC. Translating it yields CASSRQVTNYGYTF. V is TRBV28 and J is TRBJ1-2; a weak D match, TRBD1 (6 bases). CDR1 is MDHEN and CDR2 is SYDVKM in the germline V gene. The CDR3 is 14 residues long. V was trimmed by 5 bases and J by 0 bases, leaving 10 bases between them.

V gene TRBV9 combines with J gene TRBJ2-3; D perhaps matches TRBD2 (6 bases). The germline gives CDR1 SGDLS, CDR2 YYNGEE. Trimming took 4 bases from V and 5 from J, leaving 14 bases between them. CDR3 length: 14 residues. The DNA for the CDR3 is TGTGCCAGCAGCCCTCGGGACTTTGTAGATACGCAGTATTTT. Translation: CASSPRDFVDTQYF.

The genes are TRBV6-5 and TRBJ2-1; the D gene is possibly TRBD2 (5 bases). Trimming left V 4 bases short and J 1 base short, with 11 bases between. Germline V lookup: CDR1 MNHEY, CDR2 SVGAGI. The CDR3 length is 15 residues. CDR3 residues: CASSLDSFSYNEQFF. In DNA, the CDR3 is TGTGCCAGCAGTTTGGACTCTTTTTCCTACAATGAGCAGTTCTTC.

The chain couples TRBV19 to TRBJ2-5, with TRBD2 identical over 13 bases. The J segment lost 5 bases and the V segment lost 7 bases, leaving 10 bases of the junction unmatched. This CDR3 is built from 16 residues. Germline V gene sequence: CDR1 LNHDA, CDR2 SQIVND (reference sequence). The CDR3 coding sequence is TGTGCCAGTAACGGGATGACTAGCGGGGGGTGGGAGACCCAGTACTTC. It yields the protein CASNGMTSGGWETQYF.

The J gene is TRBJ1-5, the V gene TRBV19; TRBD1 matches 7 bases. The CDR3 consists of 13 residues. The V segment lost 5 bases and the J segment 4 bases; nucleotides outside the gene matches: 2. Germline V CDR1 and CDR2: LNHDA, SQIVND (reference sequence). The CDR3 region has the DNA TGTGCCAGTAGTGTGGGACAGAATCAGCCCCAGCATTTT. This translates into CASSVGQNQPQHF.

This chain links TRBV6-5 with TRBJ1-5; D is unclear. CDR3 length equals 15 residues. CDR1 MNHEY and CDR2 SVGAGI come from the germline V gene. V was shortened by 2 bases and J by 0 bases, with 8 bases between the two germline ends. The CDR3 protein is CASSYSQASNQPQHF. The CDR3 nucleotides are TGTGCCAGCAGTTACAGCCAGGCTAGCAATCAGCCCCAGCATTTT.

V and J are TRBV12-3 or TRBV12-4 and TRBJ2-5, with TRBD2 identical over 11 bases. CDR3 size: 13 residues. Trimming took 6 bases from V and 4 from J; bases not matched to a gene: 1. The CDR3 loop reads CASRLAGAETQYF. The CDR3 DNA is TGTGCCAGCAGACTAGCGGGAGCAGAGACCCAGTACTTC.

The rearrangement uses TRBV19 and TRBJ1-4; TRBD1 matches 8 bases. This CDR3 spans 14 amino acids. Germline lookup yields CDR1 LNHDA and CDR2 SQIVND (reference sequence). After removal of 3 bases from V and 6 bases from J, the junction contained 3 bases not matched to a gene. As DNA, the CDR3 is TGTGCCAGTAGTATTGGACAGGGATATGAAAAACTGTTTTTT. Translated: CASSIGQGYEKLFF.

V usage is TRBV7-3 and J usage is TRBJ1-1; 12 bases line up with TRBD1. V dropped 3 bases and J dropped 6; count of bases not matched to a gene: 8. Germline-derived CDR1 and CDR2 are SGHTA and FQGTGA. The CDR3 is made up of 16 amino acids. CDR3 sequence (DNA): TGTGCCAGCAGCTTGGGGCCGGGACAGGGGGCTTCTGAAGCTTTCTTT. It yields the protein CASSLGPGQGASEAFF.

This clone was detected once. V and J are TRBV2 and TRBJ2-3; no clear D gene. The V end was cut by 3 bases, the J end by 0 bases, with 7 bases between. The CDR3 runs to 14 residues. The V gene's germline CDR1 is SNHLY and CDR2 FYNNEI. The CDR3: CASSDQASTDTQYF. CDR3 in DNA: TGTGCCAGCAGTGACCAGGCTAGCACAGATACGCAGTATTTT. The complete variable domain, with remaining parts taken from reference TRBV2 and TRBJ2-3, reads EPEVTQTPSHQVTQMGQEVILRCVPISNHLYFYWYRQILGQKVEFLVSFYNNEISEKSEIFDDQFSVERPDGSNFTLKIRSTKLEDSAMYFCASSDQASTDTQYFGPGTRLTVL.

The V call is TRBV27, the J call TRBJ1-2, with D hard to call. The germline gives CDR1 MNHEY, CDR2 SMNVEV (reference sequence). CDR3 length: 14 amino acids. Trimming cost V 2 bases and J 4 bases, with 11 bases left between them. The CDR3 loop is CASSLGGIPYGYTF. CDR3 DNA sequence: TGTGCCAGCAGTTTAGGAGGCATACCCTATGGCTACACCTTC.